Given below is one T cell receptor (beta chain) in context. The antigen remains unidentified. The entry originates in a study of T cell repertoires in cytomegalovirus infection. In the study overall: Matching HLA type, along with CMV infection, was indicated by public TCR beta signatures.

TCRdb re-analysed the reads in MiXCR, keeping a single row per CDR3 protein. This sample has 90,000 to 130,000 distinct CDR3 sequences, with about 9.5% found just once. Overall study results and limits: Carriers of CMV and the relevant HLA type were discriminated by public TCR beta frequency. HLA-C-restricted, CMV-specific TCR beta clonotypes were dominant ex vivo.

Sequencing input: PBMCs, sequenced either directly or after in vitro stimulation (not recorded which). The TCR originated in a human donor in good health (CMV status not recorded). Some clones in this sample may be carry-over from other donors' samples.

DNA for the CDR3: TGTGCCAGCAGAGATTACCCAAGCTCCTACAATGAGCAGTTCTTC. Translated: CASRDYPSSYNEQFF. The V gene is TRBV6-8, the J gene TRBJ2-1, with D hard to call. The CDR3 loop spans 15 amino acids. CDR1 is MNHGY and CDR2 is SAAAGT in the germline V gene. V was pared by 6 bases and J by 0 bases, with 12 bases between.